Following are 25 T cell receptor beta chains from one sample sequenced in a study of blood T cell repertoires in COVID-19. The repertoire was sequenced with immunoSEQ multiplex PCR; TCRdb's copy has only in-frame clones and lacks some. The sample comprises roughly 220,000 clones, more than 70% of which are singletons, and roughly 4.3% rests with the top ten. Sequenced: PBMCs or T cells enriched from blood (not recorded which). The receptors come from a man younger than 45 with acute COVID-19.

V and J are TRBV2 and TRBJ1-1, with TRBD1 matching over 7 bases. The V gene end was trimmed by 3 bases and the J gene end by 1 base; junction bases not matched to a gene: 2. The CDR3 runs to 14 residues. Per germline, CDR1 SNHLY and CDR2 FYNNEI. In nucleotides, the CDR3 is TGTGCCAGCAGTGACCAGGGGGGGAACACTGAAGCTTTCTTT. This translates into CASSDQGGNTEAFF. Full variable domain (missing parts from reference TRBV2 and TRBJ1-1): EPEVTQTPSHQVTQMGQEVILRCVPISNHLYFYWYRQILGQKVEFLVSFYNNEISEKSEIFDDQFSVERPDGSNFTLKIRSTKLEDSAMYFCASSDQGGNTEAFFGQGTRLTVV.

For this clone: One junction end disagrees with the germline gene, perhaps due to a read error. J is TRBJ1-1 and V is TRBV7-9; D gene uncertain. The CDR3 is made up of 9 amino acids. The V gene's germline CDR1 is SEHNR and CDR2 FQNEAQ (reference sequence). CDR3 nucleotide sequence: TGTGCCAGCAGCCCCCGGGTTCTCTTT. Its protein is CASSPRVLF. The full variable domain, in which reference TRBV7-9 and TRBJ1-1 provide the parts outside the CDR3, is DTGVSQNPRHKITKRGQNVTFRCDPISEHNRLYWYRQTLGQGPEFLTYFQNEAQLEKSRLLSDRFSAERPKGSFSTLEIQRTEQGDSAMYLCASSPRVLFGQGTRLTVV.

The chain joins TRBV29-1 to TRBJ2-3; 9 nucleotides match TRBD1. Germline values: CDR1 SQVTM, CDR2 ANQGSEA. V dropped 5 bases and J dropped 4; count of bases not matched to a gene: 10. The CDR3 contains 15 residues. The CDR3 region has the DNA TGCAGCGTTAGGGGACAGGGAGGGACCCCAGATACGCAGTATTTT. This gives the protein CSVRGQGGTPDTQYF.

DNA of the CDR3: TGTGCCAGCAGCCCCGGGACAGGGTATGGAGGCTACACCTTC. It encodes CASSPGTGYGGYTF. This chain connects TRBV9 to TRBJ1-2; 9 bases align to TRBD1. V lost 4 bases, J lost 8 bases, and 9 bases stayed unmatched. This CDR3 region has 14 residues. Germline CDR1 reads SGDLS; CDR2 reads YYNGEE. The full variable domain, rest sourced from reference TRBV9 and TRBJ1-2, is DSGVTQTPKHLITATGQRVTLRCSPRSGDLSVYWYQQSLDQGLQFLIQYYNGEERAKGNILERFSAQQFPDLHSELNLSSLELGDSALYFCASSPGTGYGGYTFGSGTRLTVV.

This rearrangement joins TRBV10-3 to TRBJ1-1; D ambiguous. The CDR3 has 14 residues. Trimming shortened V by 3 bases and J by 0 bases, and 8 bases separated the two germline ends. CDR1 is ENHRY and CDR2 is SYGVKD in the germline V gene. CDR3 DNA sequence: TGTGCCATCAGTGATGGGAGGTTGAACACTGAAGCTTTCTTT. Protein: CAISDGRLNTEAFF.

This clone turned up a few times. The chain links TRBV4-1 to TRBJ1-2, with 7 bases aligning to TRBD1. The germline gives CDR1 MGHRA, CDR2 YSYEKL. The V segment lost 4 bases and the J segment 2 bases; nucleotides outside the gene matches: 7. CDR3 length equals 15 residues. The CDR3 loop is CASSPSGTENYGYTF. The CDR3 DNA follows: TGCGCCAGCAGCCCTTCCGGGACAGAGAACTATGGCTACACCTTC.

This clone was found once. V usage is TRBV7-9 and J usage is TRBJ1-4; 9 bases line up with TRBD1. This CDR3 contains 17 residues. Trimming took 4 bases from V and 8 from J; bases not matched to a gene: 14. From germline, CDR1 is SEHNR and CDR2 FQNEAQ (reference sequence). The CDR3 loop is CASSSTHGDRGWEKLFF. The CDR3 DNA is TGTGCCAGCAGCTCAACTCATGGAGACAGGGGGTGGGAAAAACTGTTTTTT.

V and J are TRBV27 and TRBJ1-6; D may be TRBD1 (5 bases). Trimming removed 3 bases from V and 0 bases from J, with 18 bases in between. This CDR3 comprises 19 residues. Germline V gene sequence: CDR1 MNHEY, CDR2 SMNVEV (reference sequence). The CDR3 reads CASSFRQTPFNSYNSPLHF. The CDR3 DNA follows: TGTGCCAGCAGTTTCCGACAGACGCCCTTCAACTCCTATAATTCACCCCTCCACTTT.

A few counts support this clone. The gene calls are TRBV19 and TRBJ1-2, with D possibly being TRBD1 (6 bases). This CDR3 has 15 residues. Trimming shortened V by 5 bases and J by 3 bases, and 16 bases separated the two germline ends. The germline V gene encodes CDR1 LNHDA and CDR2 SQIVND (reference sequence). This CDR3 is CASSAVQGRDYGYTF. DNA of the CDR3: TGTGCCAGTAGTGCTGTACAGGGTCGGGACTATGGCTACACCTTC. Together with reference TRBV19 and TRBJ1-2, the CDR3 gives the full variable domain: DGGITQSPKYLFRKEGQNVTLSCEQNLNHDAMYWYRQDPGQGLRLIYYSQIVNDFQKGDIAEGYSVSREKKESFPLTVTSAQKNPTAFYLCASSAVQGRDYGYTFGSGTRLTVV.

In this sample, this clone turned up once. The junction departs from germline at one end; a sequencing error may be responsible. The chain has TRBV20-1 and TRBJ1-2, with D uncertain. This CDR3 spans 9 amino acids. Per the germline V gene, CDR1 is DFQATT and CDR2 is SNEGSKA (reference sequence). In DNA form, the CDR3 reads TGCAGTGCGCGGGGTGGGATCGCCTTC. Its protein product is CSARGGIAF.

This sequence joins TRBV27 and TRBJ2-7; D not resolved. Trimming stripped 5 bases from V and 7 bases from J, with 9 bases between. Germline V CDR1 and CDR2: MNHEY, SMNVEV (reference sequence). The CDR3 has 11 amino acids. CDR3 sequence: CASSAHAEQYF. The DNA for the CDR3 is TGTGCCAGCAGTGCGCACGCGGAGCAGTACTTC.

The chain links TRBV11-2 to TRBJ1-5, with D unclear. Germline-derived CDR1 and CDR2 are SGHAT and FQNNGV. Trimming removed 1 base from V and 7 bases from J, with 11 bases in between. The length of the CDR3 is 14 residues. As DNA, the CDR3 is TGTGCCAGCAGCTTAGGGGTTTCCGGGCAGCCCCAGCATTTT. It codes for CASSLGVSGQPQHF.

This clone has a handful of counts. The CDR3 DNA follows: TGTGCCAGCAGTTTTGGGGGCGGGTTTGGCTACACCTTC. It yields the protein CASSFGGGFGYTF. V and J are TRBV12-3 or TRBV12-4 and TRBJ1-2, with D perhaps TRBD1 (6 bases). This CDR3 comprises 13 residues. The V end lost 3 bases, the J end lost 7 bases, and 12 bases lay between the germline ends.

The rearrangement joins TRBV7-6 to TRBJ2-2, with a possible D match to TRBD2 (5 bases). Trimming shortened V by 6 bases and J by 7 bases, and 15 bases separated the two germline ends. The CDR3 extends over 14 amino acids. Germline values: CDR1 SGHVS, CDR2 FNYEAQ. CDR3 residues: CASRLEYGLGELFF. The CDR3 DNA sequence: TGTGCCAGCAGACTAGAGTATGGCCTCGGGGAGCTGTTTTTT.

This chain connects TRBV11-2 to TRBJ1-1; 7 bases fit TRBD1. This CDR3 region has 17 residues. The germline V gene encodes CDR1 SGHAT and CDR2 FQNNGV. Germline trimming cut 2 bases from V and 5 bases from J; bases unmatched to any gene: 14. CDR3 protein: CASSLTPRTGVGTEAFF. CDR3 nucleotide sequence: TGTGCCAGCAGCTTAACACCTCGGACAGGAGTAGGAACTGAAGCTTTCTTT.

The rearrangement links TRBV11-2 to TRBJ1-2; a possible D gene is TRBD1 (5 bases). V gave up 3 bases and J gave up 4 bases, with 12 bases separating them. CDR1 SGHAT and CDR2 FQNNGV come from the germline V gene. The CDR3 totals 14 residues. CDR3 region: CASSLGGPTYGYTF. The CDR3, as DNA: TGTGCCAGCAGCTTGGGGGGACCGACCTATGGCTACACCTTC.

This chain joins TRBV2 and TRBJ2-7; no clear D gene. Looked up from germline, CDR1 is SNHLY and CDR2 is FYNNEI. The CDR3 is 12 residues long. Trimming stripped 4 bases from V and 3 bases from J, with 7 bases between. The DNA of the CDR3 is TGTGCCAGCAGTGTGGGCAGCTACGAGCAGTACTTC. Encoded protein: CASSVGSYEQYF.

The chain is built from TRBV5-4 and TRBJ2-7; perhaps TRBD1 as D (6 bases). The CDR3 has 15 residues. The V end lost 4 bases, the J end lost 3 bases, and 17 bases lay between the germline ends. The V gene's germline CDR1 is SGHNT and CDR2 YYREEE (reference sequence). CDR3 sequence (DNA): TGTGCCAGCAGCAACGCCCGGACAGACTACTACGAGCAGTACTTC. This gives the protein CASSNARTDYYEQYF.

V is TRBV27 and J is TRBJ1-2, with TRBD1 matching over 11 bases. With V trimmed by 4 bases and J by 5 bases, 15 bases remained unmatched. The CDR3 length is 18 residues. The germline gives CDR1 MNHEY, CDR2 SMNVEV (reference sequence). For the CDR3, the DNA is TGTGCCAGCAGTTCTCACCCGGGACAGGGGGATTTCAAATATGGCTACACCTTC. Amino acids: CASSSHPGQGDFKYGYTF.

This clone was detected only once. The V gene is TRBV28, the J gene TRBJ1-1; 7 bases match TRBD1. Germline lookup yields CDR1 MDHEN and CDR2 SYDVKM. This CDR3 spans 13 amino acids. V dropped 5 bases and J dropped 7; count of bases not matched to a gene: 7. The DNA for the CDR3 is TGTGCCAGCAGTGGGGACAGCTACTATGAAGCTTTCTTT. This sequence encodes CASSGDSYYEAFF.

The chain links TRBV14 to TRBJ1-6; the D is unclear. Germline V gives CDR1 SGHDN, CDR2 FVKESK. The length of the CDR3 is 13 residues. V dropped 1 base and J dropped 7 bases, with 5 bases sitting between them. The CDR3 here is CASSQVVNSPLHF. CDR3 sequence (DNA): TGTGCCAGCAGCCAAGTAGTCAATTCACCCCTCCACTTT.

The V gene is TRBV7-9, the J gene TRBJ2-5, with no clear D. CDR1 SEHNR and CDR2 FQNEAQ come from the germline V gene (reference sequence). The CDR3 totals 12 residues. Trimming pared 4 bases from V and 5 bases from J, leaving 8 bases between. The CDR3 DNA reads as TGTGCCAGCAGCTCCCTCGGGGAGACCCAGTACTTC. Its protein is CASSSLGETQYF.

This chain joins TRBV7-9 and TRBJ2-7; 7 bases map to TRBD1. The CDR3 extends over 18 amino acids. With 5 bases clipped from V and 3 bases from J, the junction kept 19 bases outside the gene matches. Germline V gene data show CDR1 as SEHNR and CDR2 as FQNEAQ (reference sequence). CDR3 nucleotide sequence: TGTGCCAGCAGCCGGAGTGACAGGGTCCCTATGGTAGGCTACGAGCAGTACTTC. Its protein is CASSRSDRVPMVGYEQYF.

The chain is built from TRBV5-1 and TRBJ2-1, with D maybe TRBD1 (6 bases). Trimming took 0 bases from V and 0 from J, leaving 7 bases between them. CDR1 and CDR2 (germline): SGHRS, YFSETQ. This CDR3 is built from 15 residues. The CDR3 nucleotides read TGCGCCAGCAGCTTGGAAGGGGGCTCCTACAATGAGCAGTTCTTC. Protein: CASSLEGGSYNEQFF. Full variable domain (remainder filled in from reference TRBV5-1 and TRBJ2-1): KAGVTQTPRYLIKTRGQQVTLSCSPISGHRSVSWYQQTPGQGLQFLFEYFSETQRNKGNFPGRFSGRQFSNSRSEMNVSTLELGDSALYLCASSLEGGSYNEQFFGPGTRLTVL.

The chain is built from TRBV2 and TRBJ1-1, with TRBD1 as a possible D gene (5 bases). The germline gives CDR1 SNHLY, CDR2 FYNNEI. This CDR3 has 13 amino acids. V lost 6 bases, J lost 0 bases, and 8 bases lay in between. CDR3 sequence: CASRTDLNTEAFF. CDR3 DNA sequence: TGTGCCAGCAGGACAGACTTGAACACTGAAGCTTTCTTT.